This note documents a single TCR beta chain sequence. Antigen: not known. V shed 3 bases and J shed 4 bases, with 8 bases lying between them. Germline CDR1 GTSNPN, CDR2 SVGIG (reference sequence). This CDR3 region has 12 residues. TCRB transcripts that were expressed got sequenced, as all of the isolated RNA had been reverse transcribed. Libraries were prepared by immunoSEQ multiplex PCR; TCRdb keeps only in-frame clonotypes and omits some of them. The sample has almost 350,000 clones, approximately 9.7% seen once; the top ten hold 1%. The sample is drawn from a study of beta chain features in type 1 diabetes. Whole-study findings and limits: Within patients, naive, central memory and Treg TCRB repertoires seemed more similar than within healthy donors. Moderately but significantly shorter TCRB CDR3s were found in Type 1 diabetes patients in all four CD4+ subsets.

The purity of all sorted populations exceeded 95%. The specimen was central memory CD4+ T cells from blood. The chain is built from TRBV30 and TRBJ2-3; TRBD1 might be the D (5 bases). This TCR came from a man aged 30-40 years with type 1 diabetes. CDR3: CAWRLGADTQYF. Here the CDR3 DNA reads TGTGCCTGGAGATTAGGGGCAGATACGCAGTATTTT.